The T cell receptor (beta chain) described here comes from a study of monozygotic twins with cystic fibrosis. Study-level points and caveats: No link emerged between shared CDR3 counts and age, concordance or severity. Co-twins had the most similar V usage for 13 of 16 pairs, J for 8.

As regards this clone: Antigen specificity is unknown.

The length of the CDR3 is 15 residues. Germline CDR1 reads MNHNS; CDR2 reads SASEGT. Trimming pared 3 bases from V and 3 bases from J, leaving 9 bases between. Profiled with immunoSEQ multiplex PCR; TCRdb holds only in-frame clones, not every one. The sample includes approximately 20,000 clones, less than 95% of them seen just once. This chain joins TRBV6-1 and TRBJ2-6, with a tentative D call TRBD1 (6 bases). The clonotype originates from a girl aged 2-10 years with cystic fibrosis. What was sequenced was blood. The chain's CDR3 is CASSDQGFGANVLTF. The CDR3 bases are TGTGCCAGCAGTGACCAGGGGTTTGGGGCCAACGTCCTGACTTTC.